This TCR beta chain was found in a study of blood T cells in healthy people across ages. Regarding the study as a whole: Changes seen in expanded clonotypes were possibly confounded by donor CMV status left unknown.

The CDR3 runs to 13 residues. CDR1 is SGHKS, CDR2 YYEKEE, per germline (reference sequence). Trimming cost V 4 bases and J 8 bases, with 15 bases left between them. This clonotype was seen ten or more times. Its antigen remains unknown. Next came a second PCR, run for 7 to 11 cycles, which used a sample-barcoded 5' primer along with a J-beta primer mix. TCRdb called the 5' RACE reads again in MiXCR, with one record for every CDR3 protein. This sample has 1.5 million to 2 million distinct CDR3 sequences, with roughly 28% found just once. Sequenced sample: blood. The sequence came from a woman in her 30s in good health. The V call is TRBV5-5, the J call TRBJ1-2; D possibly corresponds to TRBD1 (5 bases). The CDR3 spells CASSLTETRGYTF. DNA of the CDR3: TGTGCCAGCAGCCTGACAGAGACGAGAGGCTACACCTTC.